This record looks at one T cell receptor beta chain sequence and its context. No antigen is known for it. The data were taken from a study of spatial heterogeneity in lung cancer. Overall study: Each time, sequencing found more beta-chain sequences than alpha-chain sequences. General study results and limits: Compared with follow-up, resection was when ubiquitous expanded tumor TCRs appeared in blood more.

Germline CDR1 reads MNHEY; CDR2 reads SMNVEV (reference sequence). The CDR3 has 14 residues. Trimming at V came to 6 bases and at J to 8 bases, leaving 8 bases not matched to a gene. Each molecule of TCR cDNA was tagged with one unique molecular identifier. A single record per CDR3 protein comes from TCRdb applying MiXCR to the 5' RACE reads. The table lists 35,000 to 45,000 distinct CDR3 sequences, less than 5.5% of them singletons. Time point here: sample taken at primary tumor resection. Sequencing covered unsorted whole RNA taken from tumor, nontumor lung or frozen PBMC. Patients with untreated early-stage non-small cell lung cancer, numbering roughly 69, were the donors.

This chain links TRBV27 with TRBJ2-2, with 8 nucleotides matching TRBD1. This receptor was obtained from a female donor with early-stage non-small cell lung cancer. The sample in question was PBMCs, obtained at surgery. The CDR3 reads CASSFQGASGELFF. Here the CDR3 DNA reads TGTGCCAGCAGCTTCCAGGGGGCGTCTGGGGAGCTGTTTTTT.